The 10 T cell receptor beta chains in this list originate from one sample, sequenced in a study of shared clonotypes between healthy human individuals. CD45RO negativity and positive selection for CCR7 defined naive CD8 cells, a population that excluded terminally differentiated effector memory CD45RA+ cells. Sequencing was performed with immunoSEQ multiplex PCR; in TCRdb, only in-frame clones are kept and a portion is missing. The sample lists 560,000 or so clones, approximately 96% occurring once. The material sequenced was naive CD8+ T cells sorted from blood. These receptor sequences come from a woman aged 30 to 39 in good health.

The V call is TRBV2, the J call TRBJ2-1, with 10 positions matching TRBD1. The CDR3 has 16 residues. Germline V gene data show CDR1 as SNHLY and CDR2 as FYNNEI. Germline trimming cut 3 bases from V and 5 bases from J; bases unmatched to any gene: 7. CDR3 sequence reads: CASSDAGTGADNEQFF. CDR3 sequence (DNA): TGTGCCAGCAGTGATGCCGGGACAGGGGCGGACAATGAGCAGTTCTTC. Looking up the rest from reference TRBV2 and TRBJ2-1 gives the full variable domain: EPEVTQTPSHQVTQMGQEVILRCVPISNHLYFYWYRQILGQKVEFLVSFYNNEISEKSEIFDDQFSVERPDGSNFTLKIRSTKLEDSAMYFCASSDAGTGADNEQFFGPGTRLTVL.

The chain joins TRBV4-2 to TRBJ2-7; 8 nucleotides line up with TRBD2. V shed 0 bases and J 3 bases; nucleotides not matched to a gene: 13. The CDR3 extends over 18 amino acids. Germline loops: CDR1 LGHNA, CDR2 YNFKEQ. CDR3 DNA: TGTGCCAGCAGCCAAGATTACGCGCCACTAGCGGACAACTACGAGCAGTACTTC. Protein product: CASSQDYAPLADNYEQYF.

This rearrangement joins TRBV6-1 to TRBJ1-2; D gene uncertain. Germline-derived CDR1 and CDR2 are MNHNS and SASEGT. With 5 bases removed from V and 2 bases from J, the gap between germline ends came to 12 bases. The CDR3 runs 14 residues. The CDR3 coding sequence is TGTGCCAGCAGTCCGCCGGCAGGCAACTATGGCTACACCTTC. This sequence encodes CASSPPAGNYGYTF.

On this clone itself: This specimen includes other DNA sequences encoding the same CDR3. This rearrangement joins TRBV11-2 to TRBJ2-7; 7 nucleotides match TRBD1. Germline CDR1 is SGHAT and CDR2 is FQNNGV. The CDR3 has 12 residues. J was trimmed by 3 bases and V by 6 bases; bases with no gene match: 2. Written as DNA, the CDR3 is TGTGCCAGCAGTTCAGGGGGCTACGAGCAGTACTTC. Amino acid sequence: CASSSGGYEQYF.

The chain joins TRBV5-4 to TRBJ1-1, with 9 bases fitting TRBD1. V shed 0 bases and J 8 bases; nucleotides not matched to a gene: 8. Germline loops: CDR1 SGHNT, CDR2 YYREEE (reference sequence). The CDR3 is 15 residues long. CDR3 DNA sequence: TGTGCCAGCAGCTTGGGGGGACAGGGCTTTAGCGAAGCTTTCTTT. Translated: CASSLGGQGFSEAFF.

The chain is built from TRBV4-2 and TRBJ2-5; no firm D call. This CDR3 region has 14 residues. Deletions cut 3 bases from V and 4 bases from J, with 12 bases between. From germline, CDR1 is LGHNA and CDR2 YNFKEQ. This CDR3 is CASSQEWGSETQYF. In nucleotides, the CDR3 is TGTGCCAGCAGCCAGGAGTGGGGATCAGAGACCCAGTACTTC.

The J gene is TRBJ2-7, the V gene TRBV5-1, with 11 bases aligning to TRBD2. The CDR3 sequence is 15 residues long. After removal of 5 bases from V and 1 base from J, the junction contained 5 bases not matched to a gene. Germline lookup yields CDR1 SGHRS and CDR2 YFSETQ. The CDR3, as DNA: TGCGCCAGCAGAAAAGGGACTAGCGGATCCTACGAGCAGTACTTC. Its translation: CASRKGTSGSYEQYF.

In this sample, this clone turned up once. The V and J genes are TRBV13 and TRBJ2-5, with unresolved D. V lost 1 base, J lost 2 bases, and 5 bases lay in between. This CDR3 comprises 13 residues. Per germline, CDR1 PRHDT and CDR2 FYEKMQ (reference sequence). CDR3 protein: CASSLEGQETQYF. The CDR3 nucleotides read TGTGCCAGCAGCTTAGAGGGTCAAGAGACCCAGTACTTC.

The V call is TRBV28, the J call TRBJ2-1; 8 bases are shared with TRBD2. The germline CDR1 and CDR2 sequences are MDHEN and SYDVKM. This CDR3 is 16 amino acids long. The trim removed 6 bases at V and 4 bases at J, leaving 11 bases unmatched. The CDR3, as DNA: TGTGCCAGCAGCAAGATTAGCGGGAAGAAGTACAATGAGCAGTTCTTC. Translating it yields CASSKISGKKYNEQFF.

The V call is TRBV28, the J call TRBJ2-1; the D is unclear. Germline CDR1 and CDR2: MDHEN and SYDVKM. Trimming stripped 6 bases from V and 0 bases from J, with 12 bases between. The CDR3 totals 15 residues. CDR3 sequence: CASRLDASSYNEQFF. The DNA for the CDR3 is TGTGCCAGCAGACTGGACGCGAGCTCCTACAATGAGCAGTTCTTC.